The 2 T cell receptor beta chains reported below all come from one sample, sequenced in a study of shared clonotypes between healthy human individuals. Clones were read by immunoSEQ multiplex PCR, and TCRdb kept only the in-frame ones, dropping some. The table lists approximately 1.5 million clones, around 98.5% of them singletons. What was sequenced was naive CD4+ T cells sorted from blood. As for subset: CD45RA+ positively selected. All receptors derive from a man younger than 45 in good health.

This clone came up once. The J gene is TRBJ2-3, the V gene TRBV2, with 9 bases that match TRBD2. The CDR3 loop spans 16 amino acids. With V trimmed by 3 bases and J by 7 bases, 11 bases remained unmatched. From germline, CDR1 is SNHLY and CDR2 FYNNEI. The CDR3 region is CASSDLRTSVSNTQYF. The DNA of the CDR3 is TGTGCCAGCAGTGATCTTCGGACTAGCGTTTCGAATACGCAGTATTTT.

This clone has a single count. V usage is TRBV19 and J usage is TRBJ2-1, with 11 positions matching TRBD2. This CDR3 is built from 17 residues. Germline V gene data show CDR1 as LNHDA and CDR2 as SQIVND (reference sequence). The J segment lost 5 bases and the V segment lost 7 bases, leaving 13 bases of the junction unmatched. The CDR3 loop is CASTKGTSGSEDNEQFF. DNA for the CDR3: TGTGCCAGTACCAAGGGAACTAGCGGGAGCGAGGACAATGAGCAGTTCTTC.